This is a list of T cell receptor beta chains from one sample in a study of T cell changes during pregnancy in multiple sclerosis. The assay was immunoSEQ multiplex PCR, and TCRdb's table has in-frame clones only and misses some. The top ten hold 5.5% to 8% of the sample, which has tens of thousands of clones, roughly 91% seen once. Sequencing was performed on peripheral blood, taken in the third trimester of pregnancy. Source of these receptors: a female donor in good health, enrolled as a control in a pregnancy study. Both conserved end residues are part of each CDR3. The D gene is left open where the match is weak. The size field is filled for only some rows; it gives once, few, many or a size class.

TRBV7-9	TRBJ1-1	TRBD1	.	CASSPSTGFTEAFF	TGTGCCAGCAGCCCGTCGACAGGGTTTACTGAAGCTTTCTTT
TRBV5-4	TRBJ1-2	.	.	CASSLRDSGPYGYTF	TGTGCCAGCAGCTTACGGGACTCCGGCCCCTATGGCTACACCTTC
TRBV19	TRBJ2-5	.	.	CASSIVGGQETQYF	TGTGCCAGTAGTATAGTAGGGGGACAAGAGACCCAGTACTTC
TRBV10-3	TRBJ2-7	TRBD2	once	CAISDPSTSGRTEQYF	TGTGCCATCAGTGACCCCTCGACTAGCGGGAGGACCGAGCAGTACTTC
TRBV5-1	TRBJ2-2	TRBD1	once	CASSLRTGGNTGELFF	TGCGCCAGCAGCCTCAGGACAGGGGGGAACACCGGGGAGCTGTTTTTT
TRBV28	TRBJ1-2	.	.	CASRDTINYGYTF	TGTGCCTCCCGGGACACAATTAACTATGGCTACACCTTC
TRBV19	TRBJ1-5	.	.	CASTGGPGSHQPQHF	TGTGCCAGTACGGGGGGGCCAGGGAGCCATCAGCCCCAGCATTTT
TRBV14	TRBJ2-5	TRBD2	.	CASSQDSWRGGLQETQYF	TGTGCCAGCAGCCAAGATTCATGGCGGGGGGGCCTCCAAGAGACCCAGTACTTC
TRBV11-2	TRBJ1-4	TRBD1	.	CASSSWTGLGEKLFF	TGTGCCAGCAGCTCCTGGACAGGGTTGGGTGAAAAACTGTTTTTT
TRBV11-3	TRBJ2-7	.	.	CASSFLLSDSYEQYF	TGTGCCAGCAGCTTTCTCTTATCAGACTCCTACGAGCAGTACTTC
TRBV6-5	TRBJ2-7	.	once	CASTKAADYEQYF	TGTGCCAGCACAAAGGCGGCAGACTACGAGCAGTACTTC
TRBV10-3	TRBJ2-7	.	.	CAIKQAEGSYEQYF	TGTGCCATCAAGCAGGCGGAGGGGTCCTACGAGCAGTACTTC
TRBV15	TRBJ1-2	TRBD1	.	CAFSRDRGDGYTF	TGTGCCTTCAGCCGGGACAGGGGCGACGGCTACACCTTC
TRBV5-1	TRBJ1-4	TRBD1	.	CASSWGQGRVDEKLFF	TGCGCCAGCAGCTGGGGACAGGGTCGTGTAGATGAAAAACTGTTTTTT
TRBV11-2	TRBJ1-1	TRBD1	.	CASSLDRGFAGNTEAFF	TGTGCCAGCAGCCTCGACAGGGGTTTTGCAGGGAACACTGAAGCTTTCTTT
TRBV7-9	TRBJ2-7	.	.	CASSGQPGYEQYF	TGTGCCAGCAGCGGACAACCAGGCTACGAGCAGTACTTC
TRBV13	TRBJ2-1	TRBD1	.	CASSSSGTGSSYEQFF	TGTGCCAGCAGCTCTTCCGGGACAGGGTCTTCCTATGAGCAGTTCTTC
TRBV19	TRBJ2-6	TRBD1	.	CASTNDRAGANVLTF	TGTGCCAGTACCAACGACAGGGCTGGGGCCAACGTCCTGACTTTC
TRBV7-2	TRBJ2-2	TRBD2	.	CASNGGKGELFF	TGTGCCAGCAACGGGGGGAAAGGGGAGCTGTTTTTT
TRBV7-9	TRBJ1-4	.	.	CASSIAGVANEKLFF	TGTGCCAGCAGCATTGCAGGGGTGGCTAATGAAAAACTGTTTTTT
TRBV6-5	TRBJ1-2	.	.	CASSFLQSNYGYTF	TGTGCCAGCAGTTTCCTACAGTCTAACTATGGCTACACCTTC
TRBV30	TRBJ1-2	TRBD1	.	CAWTGTVGYTF	TGTGCCTGGACCGGGACAGTCGGCTACACCTTC
TRBV27	TRBJ1-2	TRBD1	.	CASSTPGGGYTF	TGTGCCAGCAGTACCCCAGGGGGTGGCTACACCTTC
TRBV6-1	TRBJ2-7	TRBD2	.	CASSEGLSSGSYEQYF	TGTGCCAGCAGTGAAGGGTTGAGTAGCGGGAGTTACGAGCAGTACTTC
TRBV6-5	TRBJ2-3	TRBD2	.	CASSYGLAVTDTQYF	TGTGCCAGCAGTTACGGACTAGCGGTCACAGATACGCAGTATTTT
TRBV6-5	TRBJ1-1	.	.	CASSYVGANTEAFF	TGTGCCAGCAGTTACGTGGGGGCTAACACTGAAGCTTTCTTT
TRBV20-1	TRBJ1-2	.	few	CSAGPGYTF	TGCAGTGCGGGCCCCGGCTACACCTTC
TRBV2	TRBJ1-2	.	.	CASSDRVAIYGYTF	TGTGCCAGCAGTGACCGCGTAGCAATATATGGCTACACCTTC
TRBV5-4	TRBJ1-2	.	.	CASSLTGPYGYTF	TGTGCCAGCAGCTTGACAGGTCCCTATGGCTACACCTTC